This TCR beta chain originates from a study of cytomegalovirus exposure and HLA in healthy donors. About this clone itself: Its specificity is not known.

V dropped 5 bases and J dropped 2 bases, with 10 bases sitting between them. In germline, CDR1 is MNHEY, CDR2 SVGAGI. The CDR3 spans 13 residues. Study results and caveats: It was reportedly the case that the classifier diagnosed cytomegalovirus status with high specificity and sensitivity.

13 Jbeta primers and 60 Vbeta primers were used for the PCR. Some clones are missing from TCRdb's copy, which holds only in-frame ones; the method was immunoSEQ multiplex PCR. The sample has 200,000 to 300,000 clones; 82% are singletons. This sequence joins TRBV6-5 and TRBJ2-7, with D possibly matching TRBD1 (6 bases). The receptor was isolated from a woman in her thirties or forties in good health and CMV-seropositive. The sample consisted of PBMCs. This chain's CDR3 is CASSRDTPYEQYF. The CDR3 bases are TGTGCCAGCAGTCGGGACACCCCCTACGAGCAGTACTTC.